The present TCR beta chain was sequenced within a study of human versus mouse CDR3 diversity and MHC coevolution. Study-wide results and limits: The lowest clonal inequality scores came from most of the three human donors. By iCHAO1, human TCR beta clonotypes numbered about 1.5 million, the most. Mice had fewer CDR3 deletions and insertions than humans on average.

Trimming shortened V by 0 bases and J by 5 bases, and 16 bases separated the two germline ends. Germline V gives CDR1 LNHDA, CDR2 SQIVND (reference sequence). The CDR3 extends over 16 amino acids. Naive CD4 T cells were sorted as CD45RO-negative, CD62L-positive. Generated by immunoSEQ multiplex PCR, the TCRdb table keeps only in-frame clones and is missing some. The sample lists tens of thousands of clones; around 94% were seen once. Remarks on this clone: Its specificity is not known.

Material: naive CD4+ T cells from blood. Subset described: CD45RO-negative CD62L-positive naive CD4 T cells. V is TRBV19 and J is TRBJ2-5; D is possibly TRBD1 (5 bases). The receptor was isolated from a person aged 55 to 75 in good health. This chain's CDR3 is CASSIDNGPGRETQYF. The CDR3 region has the DNA TGTGCCAGTAGTATAGATAACGGCCCAGGGCGGGAGACCCAGTACTTC.